Shown below are 7 T cell receptor beta chains from a single sample sequenced in a study of blood T cell repertoires in COVID-19. Sequencing used immunoSEQ multiplex PCR; TCRdb keeps in-frame clones, though not all of them. The repertoire holds a few hundred thousand clones, with 80% to 85% as singletons. The sequencing input was peripheral blood. These receptors were obtained from a woman aged 55-70 years with acute or convalescent COVID-19.

This chain uses TRBV12-3 or TRBV12-4 with TRBJ1-1, with 7 bases that match TRBD1. Trimming took 7 bases from V and 5 from J; bases not matched to a gene: 7. The CDR3 consists of 13 residues. The CDR3 DNA reads TGTGCCAGCAATTCCCGGGACAGAACTGAAGCTTTCTTT. This gives the protein CASNSRDRTEAFF.

The chain is built from TRBV14 and TRBJ1-1, with 10 bases that match TRBD1. The CDR3 has 16 residues. Germline assignment: CDR1 SGHDN and CDR2 FVKESK. The ends lost 2 bases at V and 4 bases at J; junction bases unmatched: 7. CDR3 amino acids: CASSQKIWTGGTEAFF. The CDR3 region has the DNA TGTGCCAGCAGCCAAAAAATTTGGACAGGGGGCACTGAAGCTTTCTTT.

This clone was recorded once. The chain employs TRBV5-5 and TRBJ2-3, with D possibly matching TRBD2 (6 bases). Trimming left V 0 bases short and J 3 bases short, with 11 bases between. Germline lookup yields CDR1 SGHKS and CDR2 YYEKEE (reference sequence). The CDR3 is 15 amino acids. The CDR3 region is CASSLAVRETDTQYF. CDR3 bases: TGTGCCAGCAGCTTGGCGGTGCGGGAAACAGATACGCAGTATTTT.

The V and J genes are TRBV6-1 and TRBJ1-2, with D possibly matching TRBD1 (6 bases). Germline CDR1 reads MNHNS; CDR2 reads SASEGT. This CDR3 comprises 14 residues. Trimming removed 0 bases from V and 6 bases from J, with 11 bases in between. The CDR3 DNA reads TGTGCCAGCAGTGAAGCGCGAGGGGGTGATGGCTACACCTTC. Protein: CASSEARGGDGYTF.

The gene calls are TRBV11-1 and TRBJ1-1; D possibly corresponds to TRBD1 (5 bases). V lost 7 bases to trimming and J lost 0 bases, with 15 bases between them. CDR1 SGHAT and CDR2 FQDESV come from the germline V gene (reference sequence). This CDR3 comprises 15 residues. The CDR3: CASKAGFLMNTEAFF. The CDR3 coding sequence is TGTGCCAGCAAGGCAGGGTTCCTGATGAACACTGAAGCTTTCTTT.

This rearrangement joins TRBV7-9 to TRBJ2-1; D uncertain. V gave up 0 bases and J gave up 9 bases, with 9 bases separating them. The CDR3 covers 13 residues. The germline V gene encodes CDR1 SEHNR and CDR2 FQNEAQ (reference sequence). CDR3 in amino acids: CASSLAPRVEQFF. CDR3 coding DNA: TGTGCCAGCAGCTTAGCGCCTAGAGTTGAGCAGTTCTTC.

V is TRBV3-1 (or the pseudogene TRBV3-2) and J is TRBJ1-2; weak D call: TRBD1 (5 bases). The CDR3 consists of 16 residues. The germline V gene encodes CDR1 LGHDT and CDR2 YNNKEL (reference sequence). Trimming stripped 3 bases from V and 4 bases from J, with 18 bases between. The CDR3 is CASSQGLIRYVYGYTF. The CDR3 DNA follows: TGTGCCAGCAGCCAGGGACTGATCCGCTACGTCTATGGCTACACCTTC.